The next 32 T cell receptor beta chains were all read from a single sample in a study of T cell changes during pregnancy in multiple sclerosis. The repertoire was sequenced with immunoSEQ multiplex PCR; TCRdb's copy has only in-frame clones and lacks some. The table shows about 130,000 clones, with about 96% occurring only once. Sequenced here: peripheral blood, sampled after pregnancy. The receptors shown here come from a female donor with multiple sclerosis, enrolled in a pregnancy study.

The V and J genes are TRBV5-5 and TRBJ2-3, with 9 bases matching TRBD2. The CDR3 is 16 amino acids. Germline V lookup: CDR1 SGHKS, CDR2 YYEKEE (reference sequence). V gave up 4 bases and J gave up 2 bases; unmatched junction bases: 8. CDR3 residues: CASSLNSGGLTDTQYF. DNA for the CDR3: TGTGCCAGCAGCCTAAATAGCGGGGGACTCACAGATACGCAGTATTTT. Full variable domain (remainder filled in from reference TRBV5-5 and TRBJ2-3): DAGVTQSPTHLIKTRGQQVTLRCSPISGHKSVSWYQQVLGQGPQFIFQYYEKEERGRGNFPDRFSARQFPNYSSELNVNALLLGDSALYLCASSLNSGGLTDTQYFGPGTRLTVL.

CDR3 sequence: CASSLGLAATYEQYF. The CDR3 region has the DNA TGTGCCAGCAGCTTGGGACTAGCGGCGACCTACGAGCAGTACTTC. The chain joins TRBV7-8 to TRBJ2-7, with 11 bases that match TRBD2. V lost 3 bases and J lost 2; bases outside the gene matches: 3. Germline loops: CDR1 SGHVS, CDR2 FQNEAQ. CDR3 length equals 15 residues.

The CDR3 protein is CASSLDNSYEQYF. CDR3 nucleotide sequence: TGCGCCAGCAGCTTGGACAACTCCTACGAGCAGTACTTC. The J gene is TRBJ2-7, the V gene TRBV5-1; D not resolved. The ends were cut back, 0 bases at V and 0 bases at J, with 4 bases in the middle. The germline gives CDR1 SGHRS, CDR2 YFSETQ. The CDR3 totals 13 residues.

J is TRBJ2-3 and V is TRBV5-1, with 10 nucleotides matching TRBD1. Germline V gene lookup returns CDR1 SGHRS and CDR2 YFSETQ. J lost 1 base, V lost 3 bases, and 5 bases had no gene match. The CDR3 runs 16 residues. The CDR3 coding sequence is TGCGCCAGCAGCTACCCAGGGACAGGGGGCACAGATACGCAGTATTTT. Its protein product is CASSYPGTGGTDTQYF.

The chain carries TRBV27 and TRBJ2-1, with 15 bases aligning to TRBD2. The CDR3 extends over 22 amino acids. After removal of 4 bases from V and 4 bases from J, the junction contained 20 bases not matched to a gene. Germline V gives CDR1 MNHEY, CDR2 SMNVEV (reference sequence). This CDR3 is CASSSPHLGLAGGPLSYNEQFF. The CDR3 bases are TGTGCCAGCAGTTCGCCCCACCTCGGACTAGCGGGAGGGCCGCTGAGTTACAATGAGCAGTTCTTC.

The chain recombines TRBV7-2 with TRBJ2-7; weak D call: TRBD1 (5 bases). The length of the CDR3 is 11 residues. CDR1 and CDR2 (germline): SGHTA, FQGNSA. Trimming took 8 bases from V and 4 from J, leaving 9 bases between them. The CDR3 is CASGALYEQYF. The CDR3 DNA reads as TGTGCCAGCGGGGCACTTTACGAGCAGTACTTC. Drawing the rest from reference TRBV7-2 and TRBJ2-7, the complete variable domain is GAGVSQSPSNKVTEKGKDVELRCDPISGHTALYWYRQSLGQGLEFLIYFQGNSAPDKSGLPSDRFSAERTGGSVSTLTIQRTQQEDSAVYLCASGALYEQYFGPGTRLTVT.

The V call is TRBV27, the J call TRBJ2-7, with D unresolved. This CDR3 comprises 18 residues. The V gene lost 0 bases and the J gene lost 2 bases, with 20 bases spanning the gap. From germline, CDR1 is MNHEY and CDR2 SMNVEV (reference sequence). CDR3 nucleotides: TGTGCCAGCAGTTTATCGAGTCCCCAAGATCTTTTAACCTACGAGCAGTACTTC. This encodes CASSLSSPQDLLTYEQYF.

The gene calls are TRBV2 and TRBJ1-1; D gene uncertain. Germline V gives CDR1 SNHLY, CDR2 FYNNEI. V shed 4 bases and J shed 0 bases, with 15 bases lying between them. The CDR3 sequence is 16 residues long. The CDR3 DNA follows: TGTGCCAGCAGTGCGCTGAACAGAGCCTTGAACACTGAAGCTTTCTTT. This translates into CASSALNRALNTEAFF.

V gene TRBV7-6 combines with J gene TRBJ2-4; tentatively, D is TRBD2 (5 bases). Germline loops: CDR1 SGHVS, CDR2 FNYEAQ. The CDR3 is 17 residues long. V dropped 1 base and J dropped 1 base, with 14 bases sitting between them. This CDR3 reads CASSLGTPPEAKNIQYF. The CDR3 nucleotides are TGTGCCAGCAGCTTAGGGACTCCCCCTGAGGCCAAAAACATTCAGTACTTC.

Worth noting for this clone: An end of the junction does not agree with germline; a read error may underlie this. The chain links TRBV6-5 to TRBJ2-7; D gene unclear. Germline CDR1 is MNHEY and CDR2 is SVGAGI. This CDR3 region has 12 residues. The CDR3, as DNA: TGTGCCACCAGTCCTCTAGGCTACGAGCAGTACTTC. As protein: CATSPLGYEQYF.

The chain has TRBV6-5 and TRBJ1-2; D is possibly TRBD1 (6 bases). The V end lost 1 base, the J end lost 8 bases, and 17 bases lay between the germline ends. CDR1 is MNHEY, CDR2 SVGAGI, per germline. The CDR3 loop spans 15 amino acids. The CDR3 bases are TGTGCCAGCAGTTACTACGGGGGGGACAAGAGGGGCTACACCTTC. Translation: CASSYYGGDKRGYTF.

The V and J genes are TRBV4-1 and TRBJ2-1; the match to TRBD2 covers 7 bases. V lost 1 base, J lost 2 bases, and 2 bases stayed unmatched. CDR3 length: 15 residues. CDR1 is MGHRA and CDR2 is YSYEKL in the germline V gene. The CDR3 sequence: CASSQAAGAYNEQFF. In nucleotides, the CDR3 is TGCGCCAGCAGCCAAGCCGCGGGAGCCTACAATGAGCAGTTCTTC.

The chain couples TRBV19 to TRBJ2-1, with 12 bases aligning to TRBD2. Per the germline V gene, CDR1 is LNHDA and CDR2 is SQIVND (reference sequence). The CDR3 totals 14 residues. Trimming at V came to 9 bases and at J to 2 bases, leaving 2 bases not matched to a gene. CDR3 residues: CASRLAGAYNEQFF. The CDR3 nucleotides read TGTGCCAGCAGACTAGCGGGGGCCTACAATGAGCAGTTCTTC. The whole variable domain, filled in from reference TRBV19 and TRBJ2-1, reads DGGITQSPKYLFRKEGQNVTLSCEQNLNHDAMYWYRQDPGQGLRLIYYSQIVNDFQKGDIAEGYSVSREKKESFPLTVTSAQKNPTAFYLCASRLAGAYNEQFFGPGTRLTVL.

The chain couples TRBV19 to TRBJ2-7; 7 nucleotides align to TRBD2. This CDR3 comprises 15 residues. The J segment lost 1 base and the V segment lost 5 bases, leaving 8 bases of the junction unmatched. CDR1 and CDR2 (germline): LNHDA, SQIVND (reference sequence). The CDR3 reads CASSPGSGSSYEQYF. In DNA form, the CDR3 reads TGTGCCAGTAGTCCCGGTAGCGGGTCTTCCTACGAGCAGTACTTC.

The rearrangement links TRBV5-4 to TRBJ1-1; 7 bases are a match to TRBD1. This CDR3 has 14 amino acids. Germline V lookup: CDR1 SGHNT, CDR2 YYREEE (reference sequence). The trim removed 3 bases at V and 4 bases at J, leaving 6 bases unmatched. CDR3: CASSSPGGPTEAFF. DNA for the CDR3: TGTGCCAGCAGCTCCCCAGGGGGTCCCACTGAAGCTTTCTTT.

The chain recombines TRBV6-1 with TRBJ2-3; TRBD2 matches at 9 bases. Germline-derived CDR1 and CDR2 are MNHNS and SASEGT. The CDR3 sequence is 17 residues long. V trimming: 3 bases; J trimming: 4 bases; junction bases outside the gene matches: 11. CDR3 bases: TGTGCCAGCAGTGAGGAGGGACCGGGACTAGCATCAGATACGCAGTATTTT. Translation: CASSEEGPGLASDTQYF.

V and J are TRBV6-6 and TRBJ2-5, with 14 bases matching TRBD2. Trimming cost V 7 bases and J 4 bases; bases outside gene matches: 8. Germline V CDR1 and CDR2: MNHNY, SVGAGI (reference sequence). There are 16 residues in the CDR3. The CDR3 loop reads CASNHGTSGSSETQYF. CDR3 nucleotide sequence: TGTGCCAGCAACCACGGGACTAGCGGGAGTTCAGAGACCCAGTACTTC.

J is TRBJ2-7 and V is TRBV7-8; 9 bases agree with TRBD1. This CDR3 has 16 amino acids. With V trimmed by 6 bases and J by 5 bases, 14 bases remained unmatched. Germline V lookup: CDR1 SGHVS, CDR2 FQNEAQ. CDR3 nucleotide sequence: TGTGCCAGCAGTCAACCTCGGGACAGGGTGTTCAACGAGCAGTACTTC. Its translation is CASSQPRDRVFNEQYF. The whole variable domain, remainder taken from reference TRBV7-8 and TRBJ2-7, is GAGVSQSPRYKVAKRGQDVALRCDPISGHVSLFWYQQALGQGPEFLTYFQNEAQLDKSGLPSDRFFAERPEGSVSTLKIQRTQQEDSAVYLCASSQPRDRVFNEQYFGPGTRLTVT.

In this sample, this clone turned up once. V is TRBV5-1 and J is TRBJ2-7; 10 positions agree with TRBD2. The trim removed 6 bases at V and 6 bases at J, leaving 9 bases unmatched. Germline loops: CDR1 SGHRS, CDR2 YFSETQ. The CDR3 sequence is 14 residues long. The CDR3 reads CASNIAGGGREQYF. Here the CDR3 DNA reads TGCGCCAGCAACATAGCGGGAGGTGGGCGCGAGCAGTACTTC.

The V call is TRBV9, the J call TRBJ1-3; the D gene is possibly TRBD1 (6 bases). This CDR3 has 15 amino acids. The V end was cut by 4 bases, the J end by 0 bases, with 11 bases between. The V gene's germline CDR1 is SGDLS and CDR2 YYNGEE. CDR3 sequence reads: CASSIGQLSGNTIYF. The DNA of the CDR3 is TGTGCCAGCAGCATCGGACAGCTCTCTGGAAACACCATATATTTT.

This chain links TRBV20-1 with TRBJ1-2; no firm D call. CDR3 length: 11 residues. V lost 6 bases, J lost 6 bases, and 11 bases lay in between. CDR1 and CDR2 from the germline V gene are DFQATT and SNEGSKA (reference sequence). CDR3 sequence: CSASTDDGYTF. DNA for the CDR3: TGCAGTGCGAGTACAGATGATGGCTACACCTTC.

This chain uses TRBV4-1 with TRBJ1-1, with 7 bases lining up with TRBD1. J lost 6 bases, V lost 6 bases, and 10 bases had no gene match. CDR1 MGHRA and CDR2 YSYEKL come from the germline V gene. This CDR3 has 14 amino acids. CDR3 region: CASRLQTGISEAFF. The CDR3 DNA is TGCGCCAGCAGACTGCAGACAGGGATCTCTGAAGCTTTCTTT.

This clone was picked up one time. The CDR3 loop reads CASSGGPSYEQYF. CDR3 nucleotide sequence: TGTGCCAGCAGCGGCGGGCCCTCCTACGAGCAGTACTTC. This sequence joins TRBV5-4 and TRBJ2-7; TRBD2 might be the D (5 bases). Trimming removed 4 bases at V and 0 bases at J, with 8 bases between. CDR1 SGHNT and CDR2 YYREEE come from the germline V gene (reference sequence). The CDR3 length is 13 residues.

The chain links TRBV28 to TRBJ2-3; 9 bases fit TRBD2. The CDR3 contains 15 residues. Germline trimming cut 4 bases from V and 0 bases from J; bases unmatched to any gene: 2. Per the germline V gene, CDR1 is MDHEN and CDR2 is SYDVKM. The CDR3: CASSSAGGSTDTQYF. The CDR3 DNA sequence: TGTGCCAGCAGTTCAGCGGGAGGAAGCACAGATACGCAGTATTTT.

This clone was counted only a few times. The V and J genes are TRBV19 and TRBJ2-1; maybe TRBD2 (5 bases). CDR3 size: 20 residues. Germline CDR1 and CDR2: LNHDA and SQIVND (reference sequence). The V end lost 1 base, the J end lost 1 base, and 23 bases lay between the germline ends. CDR3 amino acids: CASSIVLNRPSFLSYNEQFF. The CDR3 DNA is TGTGCCAGTAGTATAGTCCTTAATCGGCCTAGCTTTTTGTCCTACAATGAGCAGTTCTTC.

CDR3 sequence (DNA): TGTGCCAGCAGAAATCTAGCGGGACCCCTCTACGAGCAGTACTTC. Its protein product is CASRNLAGPLYEQYF. This chain joins TRBV27 and TRBJ2-7; 9 bases match TRBD2. V shed 6 bases, J shed 3 bases, and the junction held 9 bases outside the gene matches. CDR3 length: 15 amino acids. Per germline, CDR1 MNHEY and CDR2 SMNVEV (reference sequence).

The V and J genes are TRBV5-4 and TRBJ2-1; 10 nucleotides match TRBD2. This CDR3 spans 15 amino acids. Germline loops: CDR1 SGHNT, CDR2 YYREEE (reference sequence). V was pared by 6 bases and J by 4 bases, with 7 bases of the junction left unmatched. The CDR3 DNA is TGTGCCAGCACCCTAGGGACTAGCGCTTACAATGAGCAGTTCTTC. The encoded protein is CASTLGTSAYNEQFF.

J is TRBJ2-3 and V is TRBV11-1; 10 bases fit TRBD1. This CDR3 is 17 amino acids long. CDR1 is SGHAT, CDR2 FQDESV, per germline (reference sequence). The J segment lost 4 bases and the V segment lost 3 bases, leaving 10 bases of the junction unmatched. The CDR3 loop is CASSFGSGTGVSDTQYF. The CDR3 DNA sequence: TGTGCCAGCAGCTTCGGATCCGGGACAGGGGTGTCAGATACGCAGTATTTT.

The chain joins TRBV7-9 to TRBJ2-1; D might be TRBD2 (7 bases). The length of the CDR3 is 15 residues. V lost 0 bases to trimming and J lost 8 bases, with 14 bases between them. Germline V CDR1 and CDR2: SEHNR, FQNEAQ (reference sequence). This CDR3 is CASSLAAGASDEQFF. The CDR3, as DNA: TGTGCCAGCAGCTTAGCGGCGGGGGCTAGTGATGAGCAGTTCTTC.

The V call is TRBV9, the J call TRBJ2-1, with D perhaps TRBD2 (6 bases). The V gene's germline CDR1 is SGDLS and CDR2 YYNGEE. V lost 0 bases to trimming and J lost 4 bases, with 11 bases between them. The CDR3 runs 15 residues. As DNA, the CDR3 is TGTGCCAGCAGCGTAGGGCGGGGCATTTACAATGAGCAGTTCTTC. It encodes CASSVGRGIYNEQFF. Together with reference TRBV9 and TRBJ2-1, the CDR3 gives the full variable domain: DSGVTQTPKHLITATGQRVTLRCSPRSGDLSVYWYQQSLDQGLQFLIQYYNGEERAKGNILERFSAQQFPDLHSELNLSSLELGDSALYFCASSVGRGIYNEQFFGPGTRLTVL.

The rearrangement uses TRBV4-2 and TRBJ2-5; 9 bases agree with TRBD1. The length of the CDR3 is 15 residues. Germline V gene lookup returns CDR1 LGHNA and CDR2 YNFKEQ. V lost 4 bases to trimming and J lost 5 bases; unmatched junction nucleotides: 8. CDR3: CASSREDRGGETQYF. The DNA for the CDR3 is TGTGCCAGCAGCCGAGAGGACAGGGGAGGGGAGACCCAGTACTTC.

Worth noting for this clone: Germline is not matched at one junction end, which may reflect a read error. This chain uses TRBV9 with TRBJ1-2; 7 nucleotides agree with TRBD1. The CDR3 totals 14 residues. The germline V gene has CDR1 SGDLS and CDR2 YYNGEE. CDR3 sequence reads: CASSVGGFGQDPLF. As DNA, the CDR3 is TGTGCCAGCAGCGTAGGGGGATTCGGACAGGACCCACTCTTC.